Listed below are T cell receptor beta chains from one sample, sequenced in a study of graft-versus-host responses after intestinal transplantation. Data came from immunoSEQ multiplex PCR; TCRdb stores just in-frame clones and leaves some out. The sample contains about 46,000 clones, 90% to 95% of which appear only once. The sample here was PBMCs, taken around 800 days after a first intestinal transplant, on the day of a second. The source is a human patient who received an intestinal transplant, so some T cells may come from the graft donor. CDR3s include the opening cysteine and the closing phenylalanine or tryptophan. The D gene is left open where the match is weak. Clone size appears in some rows only: once, few, many, or a class for an expanded clone.

size,V,J,D,CDR3,DNA
.,TRBV9,TRBJ2-1,TRBD2,CASSMSGSYNEQFF,TGTGCCAGCAGTATGAGCGGGAGCTACAATGAGCAGTTCTTC
.,TRBV4-1,TRBJ1-4,.,CASSQGGRDEKLFF,TGCGCCAGCAGCCAGGGGGGGAGGGATGAAAAACTGTTTTTT
.,TRBV11-3,TRBJ2-2,TRBD2,CASSLVVSSGRYTGELFF,TGTGCCAGCAGCTTAGTGGTTTCTAGCGGGAGATACACCGGGGAGCTGTTTTTT
.,TRBV25-1,TRBJ2-3,TRBD1,CASEGAKDTQYF,TGTGCCAGTGAGGGGGCAAAAGATACGCAGTATTTT
once,TRBV6-1,TRBJ2-7,.,CASSPTYEQYF,TGTGCCAGCAGCCCTACCTACGAGCAGTACTTC
.,TRBV15,TRBJ1-3,.,CATSTPTGPGSGNTIYF,TGTGCCACCAGCACCCCTACAGGGCCCGGCTCTGGAAACACCATATATTTT
once,TRBV19,TRBJ1-5,TRBD1,CAILAPGQGLLNQPQHF,TGTGCCATCCTCGCACCGGGACAGGGGTTACTCAATCAGCCCCAGCATTTT
.,TRBV29-1,TRBJ2-7,.,CSVVTHREQYF,TGCAGCGTTGTTACTCATCGCGAGCAGTACTTC
.,TRBV4-1,TRBJ1-1,.,CASSQVNLGGTEAFF,TGCGCCAGCAGCCAAGTAAATCTAGGGGGGACTGAAGCTTTCTTT
.,TRBV18,TRBJ2-1,TRBD2,CASSPTLLTGGEGNEQFF,TGTGCCAGCTCACCAACCCTGCTAACAGGTGGGGAGGGCAATGAGCAGTTCTTC
.,TRBV6-1,TRBJ2-1,.,CASSESPGRSGEQFF,TGTGCCAGCAGTGAATCCCCGGGACGTTCCGGGGAGCAGTTCTTC
.,TRBV12-5,TRBJ2-1,.,CASGLVITAGGNEQFF,TGTGCTAGTGGTTTGGTAATAACGGCAGGAGGAAATGAGCAGTTCTTC
.,TRBV21-1,TRBJ1-1,.,CASSYPRVMNTEAFF,TGTGCCAGCAGCTACCCCAGGGTCATGAACACTGAAGCTTTCTTT
once,TRBV30,TRBJ2-7,TRBD2,CAWFYPGLAGGSYEQYF,TGTGCCTGGTTCTACCCGGGACTAGCGGGAGGGTCCTACGAGCAGTACTTC
.,TRBV19,TRBJ1-1,.,CASTRQSNTEAFF,TGTGCCAGTACCCGACAGAGTAACACTGAAGCTTTCTTT
.,TRBV5-6,TRBJ2-7,TRBD1,CASSSGTGGYEQYF,TGTGCCAGCAGCTCCGGGACAGGGGGCTACGAGCAGTACTTC
.,TRBV7-3,TRBJ2-5,TRBD1,CASSLNSGQGGETQYF,TGTGCCAGCAGCTTAAATTCGGGACAGGGGGGAGAGACCCAGTACTTC
once,TRBV19,TRBJ1-2,.,CASSISGNYGYTF,TGTGCCAGTAGTATAAGCGGAAACTATGGCTACACCTTC
.,TRBV27,TRBJ2-3,TRBD2,CASSLQRGTDTQYF,TGTGCCAGCAGTTTACAGCGGGGCACGGATACGCAGTATTTT
.,TRBV18,TRBJ1-2,.,CASSQQGGYGYTF,TGTGCCAGCTCACAACAGGGTGGCTATGGCTACACCTTC
.,TRBV5-1,TRBJ2-5,TRBD1,CASSPPDRGGETQYF,TGCGCCAGCAGCCCCCCGGACAGGGGCGGTGAGACCCAGTACTTC
.,TRBV6-6,TRBJ2-5,TRBD1,CASSPGTDLQQYF,TGTGCCAGCAGTCCCGGGACAGACCTCCAACAGTACTTC
.,TRBV6-5,TRBJ1-2,TRBD1,CASSERQGLDGYTF,TGTGCCAGCAGTGAACGACAGGGGCTCGATGGCTACACCTTC
.,TRBV7-2,TRBJ2-5,TRBD2,CASSLAGGPIGFGETQYF,TGTGCCAGCAGCTTAGCGGGAGGGCCAATTGGTTTCGGAGAGACCCAGTACTTC
.,TRBV4-2,TRBJ2-3,TRBD2,CASTQDNRGSGFTDTQYF,TGTGCCAGCACCCAAGACAATCGGGGTAGCGGGTTCACAGATACGCAGTATTTT
.,TRBV4-1,TRBJ2-5,.,CASSHSHGQWETQYF,TGCGCCAGCAGCCACAGTCACGGACAGTGGGAGACCCAGTACTTC
.,TRBV11-1,TRBJ2-7,.,CASSLRAGDDEQYF,TGTGCCAGCAGCTTACGAGCAGGGGACGACGAGCAGTACTTC
.,TRBV27,TRBJ2-7,.,CASSPGTVVYEQYF,TGTGCCAGCAGTCCCGGGACGGTAGTCTACGAGCAGTACTTC
.,TRBV28,TRBJ1-5,TRBD1,CASSLPGTGYNQPQHF,TGTGCCAGCAGTTTACCCGGGACAGGGTACAATCAGCCCCAGCATTTT
.,TRBV5-1,TRBJ2-1,.,CASTLLVGRDNEQFF,TGCGCCAGCACCCTCTTGGTAGGCCGGGACAATGAGCAGTTCTTC
.,TRBV18,TRBJ1-1,TRBD1,CASSPGQGAWGTEAFF,TGTGCCAGCTCACCGGGACAGGGGGCGTGGGGCACTGAAGCTTTCTTT
.,TRBV5-4,TRBJ1-2,.,CASSLVPRQDGYTF,TGTGCCAGCAGCTTGGTTCCAAGACAGGATGGCTACACCTTC
.,TRBV4-1,TRBJ2-3,TRBD2,CASSLGETSGTDTQYF,TGCGCCAGCAGCCTCGGGGAGACTAGCGGCACAGATACGCAGTATTTT
.,TRBV11-2,TRBJ1-1,.,CASSLRSAGPLKAFF,TGTGCCAGCAGCCTACGTTCAGCAGGTCCACTGAAAGCTTTCTTT
medium-sized,TRBV6-5,TRBJ2-3,TRBD2,CASSGAGGGDTQYF,TGTGCCAGCAGTGGGGCGGGAGGGGGGGATACGCAGTATTTT
.,TRBV6-1,TRBJ2-7,TRBD2,CASSRMAGEGYEQYF,TGTGCCAGCAGCCGGATGGCGGGGGAGGGTTACGAGCAGTACTTC
.,TRBV28,TRBJ2-7,TRBD1,CASSLYRGFYEQYF,TGTGCCAGCAGTTTATACAGGGGGTTCTACGAGCAGTACTTC